Following are 15 T cell receptor beta chains from one sample sequenced in a study of OX40 agonist ivuxolimab in advanced cancers. Libraries were prepared by immunoSEQ multiplex PCR; TCRdb keeps only in-frame clonotypes and omits some of them. The sample has under 60,000 clones, around 89% seen once; the top ten hold roughly 31%. Sequenced material: CD4+ or CD8+ T cells sorted from blood, taken in a trial of the OX40 agonist ivuxolimab. Every receptor here comes from an adult with an advanced solid tumor such as melanoma, head and neck, liver or kidney cancer.

The chain recombines TRBV6-5 with TRBJ1-3; D is possibly TRBD1 (5 bases). From germline, CDR1 is MNHEY and CDR2 SVGAGI. The V gene lost 6 bases and the J gene lost 3 bases, with 15 bases spanning the gap. The CDR3 is 15 residues long. The chain's CDR3 is CASRYRDGLGNTIYF. In nucleotides, the CDR3 is TGTGCCAGCAGATACCGGGACGGACTTGGAAACACCATATATTTT.

This clone appeared a few times. The chain employs TRBV11-2 and TRBJ2-5; perhaps TRBD2 as D (5 bases). The length of the CDR3 is 16 residues. V was pared by 1 base and J by 4 bases, with 16 bases between. Germline-derived CDR1 and CDR2 are SGHAT and FQNNGV. The CDR3 loop reads CASSLVRAEEGETQYF. As DNA, the CDR3 is TGTGCCAGCAGCTTAGTTCGAGCGGAGGAAGGAGAGACCCAGTACTTC.

The CDR3 is CASSQPGMSGANVLTF. The CDR3 DNA follows: TGCGCCAGCAGCCAACCCGGGATGTCCGGGGCCAACGTCCTGACTTTC. V and J are TRBV4-1 and TRBJ2-6; possible D gene TRBD2, 5 bases. V shed 2 bases and J shed 4 bases, with 12 bases lying between them. CDR3 length: 16 residues. Germline CDR1 is MGHRA and CDR2 is YSYEKL.

This clone was counted once. The J gene is TRBJ2-1, the V gene TRBV27; D call uncertain. The V end was cut by 6 bases, the J end by 4 bases, with 16 bases between. The CDR3 length is 15 residues. CDR1 and CDR2 from the germline V gene are MNHEY and SMNVEV (reference sequence). The CDR3 DNA reads TGTGCCAGCAGGGTCCGGGTATCTTTTTACAATGAGCAGTTCTTC. Its translation: CASRVRVSFYNEQFF.

The rearrangement links TRBV27 to TRBJ1-1; D is uncertain. The germline V and J ends were trimmed by 1 base and 5 bases, with 17 bases remaining between them. Germline CDR1 reads MNHEY; CDR2 reads SMNVEV (reference sequence). The CDR3 runs 16 residues. CDR3 protein: CASSLYGVGVGTEAFF. The CDR3 DNA follows: TGTGCCAGCAGTTTATACGGGGTCGGGGTTGGGACTGAAGCTTTCTTT.

The J gene is TRBJ2-1, the V gene TRBV10-3; no definite D call. The CDR3 runs 15 residues. Trimming took 3 bases from V and 5 from J, leaving 14 bases between them. Germline V CDR1 and CDR2: ENHRY, SYGVKD. The CDR3 region is CAISDSPGLDNEQFF. The CDR3 bases are TGTGCCATCAGTGATTCGCCCGGGCTGGACAATGAGCAGTTCTTC.

The chain carries TRBV19 and TRBJ2-7; 9 nucleotides line up with TRBD2. The V segment lost 5 bases and the J segment 7 bases; nucleotides outside the gene matches: 6. The CDR3 totals 13 residues. CDR1 and CDR2 (germline): LNHDA, SQIVND (reference sequence). The CDR3 DNA is TGTGCCAGTAGTTTTGGACTAGCGCGTGAGCAGTACTTC. Amino acids: CASSFGLAREQYF.

This chain joins TRBV10-3 and TRBJ1-2; D perhaps matches TRBD1 (5 bases). The V end lost 0 bases, the J end lost 8 bases, and 7 bases lay between the germline ends. CDR1 ENHRY and CDR2 SYGVKD come from the germline V gene. The CDR3 has 12 residues. The CDR3 region is CAISESGVGYTF. CDR3 in DNA: TGTGCCATCAGTGAGTCGGGGGTAGGCTACACCTTC.

This rearrangement joins TRBV23-1 to TRBJ2-7, with 7 bases identical to TRBD1. TRBV23-1 is reported as an ORF; its role is uncertain. Trimming took 7 bases from V and 3 from J; bases not matched to a gene: 18. This CDR3 spans 17 amino acids. Here the CDR3 reads CASTNRDSRDPCYEQYF. Written as DNA, the CDR3 is TGCGCCAGCACCAATAGGGACAGCCGAGACCCGTGCTACGAGCAGTACTTC.

The chain carries TRBV5-3 and TRBJ1-5, with 7 bases that match TRBD1. TRBV5-3 is an ORF, with its function uncertain. The CDR3 contains 15 residues. J gave up 2 bases and V 8 bases, and 10 bases lay outside the gene matches. The CDR3 is CASTLGGQGNQPQHF. DNA of the CDR3: TGTGCCAGCACCTTGGGAGGACAGGGCAATCAGCCCCAGCATTTT.

The chain uses TRBV19 and TRBJ2-5, with a tentative D call TRBD1 (6 bases). CDR3 length: 15 residues. The germline V gene has CDR1 LNHDA and CDR2 SQIVND (reference sequence). V lost 3 bases to trimming and J lost 3 bases, with 14 bases between them. The DNA for the CDR3 is TGTGCCAGTAGTATGGGGAGCAGGGGTGAAGAGACCCAGTACTTC. Amino acid sequence: CASSMGSRGEETQYF.

V gene TRBV5-1 combines with J gene TRBJ1-1, with TRBD1 matching 9 bases. V was pared by 4 bases and J by 10 bases, with 5 bases of the junction left unmatched. Germline CDR1 is SGHRS and CDR2 is YFSETQ. This CDR3 spans 12 amino acids. The CDR3 DNA follows: TGCGCCAGCAGCGGACAGGGGTGGGGAGCTTTCTTT. Amino acids: CASSGQGWGAFF.

The chain uses TRBV27 and TRBJ1-3, with D hard to call. The V and J ends lost 0 bases and 4 bases respectively, with 7 bases between them. Germline loops: CDR1 MNHEY, CDR2 SMNVEV (reference sequence). The CDR3 is 14 amino acids. CDR3 region: CASSLSPQGNTIYF. The CDR3 DNA reads as TGTGCCAGCAGTTTATCCCCACAGGGAAACACCATATATTTT.

The chain recombines TRBV19 with TRBJ1-1; TRBD1 might be the D (6 bases). Germline V gene lookup returns CDR1 LNHDA and CDR2 SQIVND (reference sequence). The CDR3 runs to 15 residues. V lost 8 bases and J 2 bases, leaving 18 bases between the germline ends. The CDR3 region has the DNA TGTGCCAGTGGTCTACAGGGAAAATCAAACACTGAAGCTTTCTTT. Encoded protein: CASGLQGKSNTEAFF.

Remarks on this clone: The junction departs from the called germline gene at one end, perhaps through a read error. The V and J genes are TRBV11-2 and TRBJ2-2; the match to TRBD2 covers 9 bases. The CDR3 extends over 16 amino acids. The germline CDR1 and CDR2 sequences are SGHAT and FQNNGV. The CDR3 DNA sequence: TGTGCCAGCAACTTATTGTTAGCGGGAGACACCGGGGAGCTGTTTTTT. Residues: CASNLLLAGDTGELFF.